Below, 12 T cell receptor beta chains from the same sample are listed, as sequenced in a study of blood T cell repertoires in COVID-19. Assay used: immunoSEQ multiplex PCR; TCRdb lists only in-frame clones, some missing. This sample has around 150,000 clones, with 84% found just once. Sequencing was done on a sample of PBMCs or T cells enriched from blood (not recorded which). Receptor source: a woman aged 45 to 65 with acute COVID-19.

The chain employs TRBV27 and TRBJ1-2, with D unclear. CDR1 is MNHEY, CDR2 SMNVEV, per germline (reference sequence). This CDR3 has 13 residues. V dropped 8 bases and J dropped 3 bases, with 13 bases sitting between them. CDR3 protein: CASSPGSYYGYTF. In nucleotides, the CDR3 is TGTGCCAGCTCCCCGGGGAGCTACTATGGCTACACCTTC.

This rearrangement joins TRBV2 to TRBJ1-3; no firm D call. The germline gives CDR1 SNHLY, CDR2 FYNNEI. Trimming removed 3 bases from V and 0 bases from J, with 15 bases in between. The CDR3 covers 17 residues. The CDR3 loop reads CASSERDLPSSGNTIYF. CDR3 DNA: TGTGCCAGCAGTGAGAGAGACTTGCCGAGCTCTGGAAACACCATATATTTT.

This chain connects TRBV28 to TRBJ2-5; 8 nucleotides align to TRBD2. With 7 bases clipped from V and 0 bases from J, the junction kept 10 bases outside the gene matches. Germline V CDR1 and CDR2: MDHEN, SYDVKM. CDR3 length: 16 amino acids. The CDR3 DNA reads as TGTGCCAGCAAAGCAGGAGGGACTAGACACCAAGAGACCCAGTACTTC. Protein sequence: CASKAGGTRHQETQYF.

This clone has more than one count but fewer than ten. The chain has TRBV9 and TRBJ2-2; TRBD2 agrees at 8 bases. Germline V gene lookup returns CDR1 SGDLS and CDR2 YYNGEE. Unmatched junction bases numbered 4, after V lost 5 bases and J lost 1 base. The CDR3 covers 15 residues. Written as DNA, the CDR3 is TGTGCCAGCAGGAGCGGGAGCCAGAACACCGGGGAGCTGTTTTTT. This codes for CASRSGSQNTGELFF.

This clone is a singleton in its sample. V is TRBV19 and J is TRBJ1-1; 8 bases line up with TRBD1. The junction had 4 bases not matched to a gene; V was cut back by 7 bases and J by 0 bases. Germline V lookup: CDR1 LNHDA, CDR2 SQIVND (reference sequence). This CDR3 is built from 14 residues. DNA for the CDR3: TGTGCCAGTATCGACAGGGGAGTGAACACTGAAGCTTTCTTT. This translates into CASIDRGVNTEAFF.

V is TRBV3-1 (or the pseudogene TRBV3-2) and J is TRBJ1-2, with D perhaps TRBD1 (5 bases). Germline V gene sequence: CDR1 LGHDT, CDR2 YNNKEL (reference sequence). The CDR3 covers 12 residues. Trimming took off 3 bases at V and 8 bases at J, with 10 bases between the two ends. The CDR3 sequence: CASSQTAGGYTF. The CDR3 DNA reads TGTGCCAGCAGCCAGACAGCGGGAGGCTACACCTTC.

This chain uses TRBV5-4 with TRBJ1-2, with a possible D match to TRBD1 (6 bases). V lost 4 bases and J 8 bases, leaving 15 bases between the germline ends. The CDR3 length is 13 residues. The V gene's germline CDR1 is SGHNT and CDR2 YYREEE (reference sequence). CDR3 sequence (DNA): TGTGCCAGCAGCACAGAACAGGGTTACGGCTACACCTTC. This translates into CASSTEQGYGYTF.

The CDR3, as DNA: TGTGCCAGCAGTACCGCAGGGGCAGCAATTAATGAAAAACTGTTTTTT. This sequence encodes CASSTAGAAINEKLFF. The rearrangement joins TRBV5-5 to TRBJ1-4; tentative D call: TRBD1 (6 bases). This CDR3 has 16 residues. V dropped 5 bases and J dropped 4 bases, with 18 bases sitting between them. Germline CDR1 reads SGHKS; CDR2 reads YYEKEE (reference sequence).

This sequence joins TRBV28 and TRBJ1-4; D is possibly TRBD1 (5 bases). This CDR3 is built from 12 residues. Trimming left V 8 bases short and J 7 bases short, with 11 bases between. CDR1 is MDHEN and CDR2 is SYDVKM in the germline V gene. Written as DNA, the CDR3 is TGTGCCAGCGGTAGGGGAGGTGAAAAACTGTTTTTT. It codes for CASGRGGEKLFF.

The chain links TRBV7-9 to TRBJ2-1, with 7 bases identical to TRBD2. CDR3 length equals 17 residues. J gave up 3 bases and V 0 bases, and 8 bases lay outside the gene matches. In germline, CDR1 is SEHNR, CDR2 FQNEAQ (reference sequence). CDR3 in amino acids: CASSLAEASGVYNEQFF. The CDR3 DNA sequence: TGTGCCAGCAGCTTAGCGGAAGCTAGCGGAGTCTACAATGAGCAGTTCTTC.

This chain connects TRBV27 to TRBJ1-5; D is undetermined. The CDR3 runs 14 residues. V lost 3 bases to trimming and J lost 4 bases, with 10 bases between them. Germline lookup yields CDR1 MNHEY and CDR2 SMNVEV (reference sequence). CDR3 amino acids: CASSFGVGNQPQHF. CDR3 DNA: TGTGCCAGCAGTTTCGGGGTTGGGAATCAGCCCCAGCATTTT.

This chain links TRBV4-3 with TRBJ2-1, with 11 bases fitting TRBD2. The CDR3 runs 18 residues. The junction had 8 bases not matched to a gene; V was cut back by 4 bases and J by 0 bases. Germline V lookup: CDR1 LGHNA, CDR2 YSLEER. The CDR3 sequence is CASSLSGGTSGSYNEQFF. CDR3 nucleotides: TGCGCCAGCAGCCTCTCGGGGGGGACTAGCGGCTCCTACAATGAGCAGTTCTTC.